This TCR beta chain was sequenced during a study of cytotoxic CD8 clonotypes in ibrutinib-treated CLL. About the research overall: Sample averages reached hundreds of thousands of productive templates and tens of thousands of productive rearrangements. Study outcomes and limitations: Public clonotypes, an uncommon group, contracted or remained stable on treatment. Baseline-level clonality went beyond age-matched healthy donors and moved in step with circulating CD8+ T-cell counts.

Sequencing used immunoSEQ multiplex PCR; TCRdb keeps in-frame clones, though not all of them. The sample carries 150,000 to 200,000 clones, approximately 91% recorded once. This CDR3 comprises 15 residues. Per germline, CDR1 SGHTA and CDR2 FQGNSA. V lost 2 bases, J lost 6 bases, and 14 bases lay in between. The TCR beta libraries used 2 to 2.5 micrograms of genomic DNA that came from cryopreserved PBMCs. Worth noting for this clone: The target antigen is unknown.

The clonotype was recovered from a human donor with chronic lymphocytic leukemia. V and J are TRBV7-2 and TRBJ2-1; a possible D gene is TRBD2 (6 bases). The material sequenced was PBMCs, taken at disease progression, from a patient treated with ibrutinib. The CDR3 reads CASSLQGGIANEQFF. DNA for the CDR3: TGTGCCAGCAGCTTACAGGGCGGGATAGCCAATGAGCAGTTCTTC.